The clone carrying this T cell receptor (beta chain) showed up just once. This table comes from immunoSEQ multiplex PCR, and its TCRdb copy is limited to in-frame clones, with some not included. The table records roughly 55,000 clones, about 92% of them present only once. This specimen comes from a study of control samples from healthy donors and cancer patients. This receptor was identified in a man in his forties with colorectal cancer. What was sequenced was PBMCs.

CDR3: CASSQRAGAYNEQFF. Here the CDR3 DNA reads TGTGCCAGCAGCCAACGGGCGGGGGCATACAATGAGCAGTTCTTC. The rearrangement links TRBV7-2 to TRBJ2-1; maybe TRBD2 (7 bases). Germline-derived CDR1 and CDR2 are SGHTA and FQGNSA. The germline V and J ends were trimmed by 5 bases and 4 bases, with 15 bases remaining between them. The CDR3 is made up of 15 amino acids.